Sequencing of this T cell receptor beta chain was carried out in a study of blood T cell repertoires in COVID-19. TCRdb's copy holds only in-frame clones and misses some; the assay was immunoSEQ multiplex PCR. Seen here are roughly 39,000 clones, approximately 86% observed once, and the top ten hold about 8.8%. Trimming left V 1 base short and J 4 bases short, with 11 bases between. CDR3 length: 16 amino acids. Germline lookup yields CDR1 LGHNA and CDR2 YSLEER. This chain uses TRBV4-3 with TRBJ2-6; TRBD1 is a possible D gene (6 bases). The clonotype originates from a woman of 80 years or more with active COVID-19. Sequencing input: peripheral blood. The CDR3 sequence: CASSQVTGSGANVLTF. Written as DNA, the CDR3 is TGCGCCAGCAGCCAAGTTACAGGGTCAGGGGCCAACGTCCTGACTTTC.